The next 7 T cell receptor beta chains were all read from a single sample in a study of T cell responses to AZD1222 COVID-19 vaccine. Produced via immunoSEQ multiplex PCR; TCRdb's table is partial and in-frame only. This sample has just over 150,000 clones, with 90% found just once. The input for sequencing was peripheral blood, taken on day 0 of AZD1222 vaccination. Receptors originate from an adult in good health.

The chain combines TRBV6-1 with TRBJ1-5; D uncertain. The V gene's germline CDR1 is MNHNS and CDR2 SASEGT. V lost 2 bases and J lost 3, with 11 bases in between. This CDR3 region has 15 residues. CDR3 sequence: CASSEIAVSNQPQHF. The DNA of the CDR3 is TGTGCCAGCAGTGAAATAGCGGTGTCCAATCAGCCCCAGCATTTT.

The chain's CDR3 is CATSDPGRGDYEQYF. The DNA of the CDR3 is TGTGCCACCAGTGACCCAGGCCGAGGGGACTACGAGCAGTACTTC. This chain links TRBV24-1 with TRBJ2-7, with D perhaps being TRBD1 or TRBD2 (5 bases each). The CDR3 covers 15 residues. Germline V gene data show CDR1 as KGHDR and CDR2 as SFDVKD. V was pared by 4 bases and J by 3 bases, with 15 bases between.

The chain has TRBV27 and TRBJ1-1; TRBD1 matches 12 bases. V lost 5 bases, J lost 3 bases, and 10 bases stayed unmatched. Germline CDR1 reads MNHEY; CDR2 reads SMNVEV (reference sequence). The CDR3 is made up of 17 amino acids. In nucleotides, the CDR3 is TGTGCCAGCAGTAACCGGGACAGGGGGCGCGGGTACACTGAAGCTTTCTTT. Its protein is CASSNRDRGRGYTEAFF.

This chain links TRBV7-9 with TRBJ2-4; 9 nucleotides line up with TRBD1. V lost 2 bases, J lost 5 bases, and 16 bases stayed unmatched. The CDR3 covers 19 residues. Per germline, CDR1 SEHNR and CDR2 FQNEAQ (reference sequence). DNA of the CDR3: TGTGCCAGCAGCTTATCAACAGGGGGCCCAAGTCTTTTCGAAAACATTCAGTACTTC. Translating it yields CASSLSTGGPSLFENIQYF.

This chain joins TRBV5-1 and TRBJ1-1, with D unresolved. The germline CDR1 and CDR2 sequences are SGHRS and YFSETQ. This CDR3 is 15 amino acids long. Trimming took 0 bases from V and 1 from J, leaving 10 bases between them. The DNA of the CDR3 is TGCGCCAGCAGCTTGGCCTATGATAAGAACACTGAAGCTTTCTTT. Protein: CASSLAYDKNTEAFF. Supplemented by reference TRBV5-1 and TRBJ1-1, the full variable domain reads KAGVTQTPRYLIKTRGQQVTLSCSPISGHRSVSWYQQTPGQGLQFLFEYFSETQRNKGNFPGRFSGRQFSNSRSEMNVSTLELGDSALYLCASSLAYDKNTEAFFGQGTRLTVV.

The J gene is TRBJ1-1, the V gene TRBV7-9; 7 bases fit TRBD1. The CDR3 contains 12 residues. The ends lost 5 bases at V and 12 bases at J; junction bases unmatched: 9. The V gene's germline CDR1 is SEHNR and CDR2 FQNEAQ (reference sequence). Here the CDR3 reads CASSAKGAQTFF. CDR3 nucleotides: TGTGCCAGCAGCGCAAAGGGGGCGCAGACTTTCTTT.

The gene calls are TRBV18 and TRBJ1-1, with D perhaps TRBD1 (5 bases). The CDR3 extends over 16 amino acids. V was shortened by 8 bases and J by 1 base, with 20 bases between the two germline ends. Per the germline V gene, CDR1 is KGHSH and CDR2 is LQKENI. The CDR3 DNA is TGTGCCAGCGCCCTACTTAGAGGGGCCTCGAACACTGAAGCTTTCTTT. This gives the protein CASALLRGASNTEAFF.